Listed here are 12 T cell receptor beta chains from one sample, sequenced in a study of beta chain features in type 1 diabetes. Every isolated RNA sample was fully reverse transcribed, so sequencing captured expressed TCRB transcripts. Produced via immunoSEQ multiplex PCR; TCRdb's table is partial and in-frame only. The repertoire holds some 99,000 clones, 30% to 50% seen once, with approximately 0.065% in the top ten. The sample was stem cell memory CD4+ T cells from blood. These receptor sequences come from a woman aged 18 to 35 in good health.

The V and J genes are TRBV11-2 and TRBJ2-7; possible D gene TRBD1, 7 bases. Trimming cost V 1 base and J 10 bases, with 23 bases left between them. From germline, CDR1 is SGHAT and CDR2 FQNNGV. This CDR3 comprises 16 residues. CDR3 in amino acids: CASSLAQGYEGGEQYF. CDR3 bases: TGTGCCAGCAGCTTAGCACAGGGGTACGAGGGAGGCGAACAGTACTTC.

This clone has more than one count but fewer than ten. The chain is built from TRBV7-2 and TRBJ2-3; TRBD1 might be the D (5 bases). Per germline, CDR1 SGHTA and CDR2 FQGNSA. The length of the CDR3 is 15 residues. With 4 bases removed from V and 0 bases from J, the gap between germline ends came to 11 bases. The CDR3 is CASSSAGLSTDTQYF. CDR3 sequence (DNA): TGTGCCAGCAGCTCCGCAGGGCTAAGCACAGATACGCAGTATTTT.

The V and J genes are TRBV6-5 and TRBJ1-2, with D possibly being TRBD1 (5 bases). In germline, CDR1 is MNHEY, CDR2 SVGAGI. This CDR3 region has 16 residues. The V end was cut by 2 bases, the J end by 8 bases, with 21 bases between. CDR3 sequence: CASSYEGVGRVGGYTF. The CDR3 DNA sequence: TGTGCCAGCAGTTACGAAGGTGTGGGCAGGGTTGGAGGCTACACCTTC.

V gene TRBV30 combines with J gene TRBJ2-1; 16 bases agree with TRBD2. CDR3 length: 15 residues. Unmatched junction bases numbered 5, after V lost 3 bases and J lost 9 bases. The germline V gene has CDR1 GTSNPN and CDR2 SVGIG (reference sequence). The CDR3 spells CAWRGLAGGPGEQFF. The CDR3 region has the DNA TGTGCCTGGAGGGGACTAGCGGGAGGGCCTGGTGAGCAGTTCTTC.

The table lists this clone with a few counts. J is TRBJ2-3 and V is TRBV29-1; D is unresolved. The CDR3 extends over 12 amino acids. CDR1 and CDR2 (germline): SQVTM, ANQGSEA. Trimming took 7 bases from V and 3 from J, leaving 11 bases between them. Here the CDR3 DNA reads TGCAGCGCTGTTAAGGAGACAGATACGCAGTATTTT. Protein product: CSAVKETDTQYF.

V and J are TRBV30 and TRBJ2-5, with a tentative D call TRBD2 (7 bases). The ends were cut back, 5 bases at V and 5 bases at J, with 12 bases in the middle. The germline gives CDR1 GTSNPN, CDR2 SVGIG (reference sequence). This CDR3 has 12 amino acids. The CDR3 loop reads CAWLGGHETQYF. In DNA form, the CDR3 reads TGTGCCTGGCTCGGGGGGCACGAGACCCAGTACTTC.

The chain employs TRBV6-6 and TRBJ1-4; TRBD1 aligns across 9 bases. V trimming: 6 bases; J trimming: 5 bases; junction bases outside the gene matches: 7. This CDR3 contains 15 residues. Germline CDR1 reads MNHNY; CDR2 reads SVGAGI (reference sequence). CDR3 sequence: CASRLDRGQNEKLFF. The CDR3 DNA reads TGTGCCAGCAGATTGGACAGGGGTCAGAATGAAAAACTGTTTTTT.

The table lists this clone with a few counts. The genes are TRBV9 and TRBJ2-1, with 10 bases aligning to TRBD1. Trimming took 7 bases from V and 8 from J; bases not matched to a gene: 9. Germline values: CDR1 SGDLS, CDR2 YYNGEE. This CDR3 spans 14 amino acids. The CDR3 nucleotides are TGTGCCAGCGGGAGACAGGGGGCAGTGGATGAGCAGTTCTTC. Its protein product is CASGRQGAVDEQFF.

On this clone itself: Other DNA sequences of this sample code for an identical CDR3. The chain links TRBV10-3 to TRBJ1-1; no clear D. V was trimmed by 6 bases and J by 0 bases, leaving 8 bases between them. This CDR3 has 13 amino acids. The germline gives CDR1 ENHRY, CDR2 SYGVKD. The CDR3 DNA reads TGTGCCATCAGCGGTACCTTGAACACTGAAGCTTTCTTT. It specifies CAISGTLNTEAFF.

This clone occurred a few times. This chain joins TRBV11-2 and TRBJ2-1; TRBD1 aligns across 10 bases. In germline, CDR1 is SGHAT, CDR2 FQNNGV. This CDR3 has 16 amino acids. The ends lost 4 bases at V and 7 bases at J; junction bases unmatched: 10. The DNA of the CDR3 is TGTGCCAGCAGCTCGCGTCCCGGGACAGGGGTGAATGAGCAGTTCTTC. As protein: CASSSRPGTGVNEQFF.

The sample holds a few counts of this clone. CDR3 sequence (DNA): TGTGCCAGCTCCCGTCAACCGCCTCGGGACAGCTATGGCTACACCTTC. This sequence encodes CASSRQPPRDSYGYTF. This chain connects TRBV18 to TRBJ1-2; 7 bases agree with TRBD1. V dropped 6 bases and J dropped 4; count of bases not matched to a gene: 14. Germline V gene lookup returns CDR1 KGHSH and CDR2 LQKENI. This CDR3 is built from 16 residues.

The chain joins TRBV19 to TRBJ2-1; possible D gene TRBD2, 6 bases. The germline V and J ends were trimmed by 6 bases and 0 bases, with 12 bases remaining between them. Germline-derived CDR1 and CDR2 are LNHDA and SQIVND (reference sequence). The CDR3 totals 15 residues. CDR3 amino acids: CASRRGTGSYNEQFF. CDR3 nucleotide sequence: TGTGCCAGTAGACGAGGGACTGGCTCCTACAATGAGCAGTTCTTC.